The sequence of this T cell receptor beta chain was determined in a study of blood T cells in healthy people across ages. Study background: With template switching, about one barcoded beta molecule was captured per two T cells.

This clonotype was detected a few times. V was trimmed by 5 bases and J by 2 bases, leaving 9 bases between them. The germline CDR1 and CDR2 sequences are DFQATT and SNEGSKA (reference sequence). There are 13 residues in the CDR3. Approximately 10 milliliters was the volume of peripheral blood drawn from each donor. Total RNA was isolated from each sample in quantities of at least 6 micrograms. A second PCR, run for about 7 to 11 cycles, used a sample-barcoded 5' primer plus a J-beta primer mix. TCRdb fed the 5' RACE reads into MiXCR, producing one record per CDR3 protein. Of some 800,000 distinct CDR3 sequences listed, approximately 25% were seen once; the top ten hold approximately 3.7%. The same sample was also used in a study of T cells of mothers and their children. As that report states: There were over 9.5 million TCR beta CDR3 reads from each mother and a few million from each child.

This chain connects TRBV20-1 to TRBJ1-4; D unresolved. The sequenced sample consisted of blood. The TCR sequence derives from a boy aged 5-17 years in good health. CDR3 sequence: CSAPGHTNEKLFF. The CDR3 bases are TGCAGTGCTCCCGGCCACACTAATGAAAAACTGTTTTTT.